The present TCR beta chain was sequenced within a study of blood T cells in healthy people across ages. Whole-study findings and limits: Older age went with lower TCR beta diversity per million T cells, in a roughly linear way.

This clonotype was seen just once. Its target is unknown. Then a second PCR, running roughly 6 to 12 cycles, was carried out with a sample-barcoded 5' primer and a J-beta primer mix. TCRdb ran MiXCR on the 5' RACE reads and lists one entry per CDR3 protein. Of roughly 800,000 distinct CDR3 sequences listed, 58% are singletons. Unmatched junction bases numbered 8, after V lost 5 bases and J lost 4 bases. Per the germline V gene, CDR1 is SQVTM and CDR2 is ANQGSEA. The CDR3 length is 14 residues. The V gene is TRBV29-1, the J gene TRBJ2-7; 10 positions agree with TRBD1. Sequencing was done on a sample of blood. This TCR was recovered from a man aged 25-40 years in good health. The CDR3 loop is CSVSVGTGVYEQYF. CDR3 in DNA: TGCAGCGTTTCGGTGGGGACAGGGGTGTACGAGCAGTACTTC.